A selection of T cell receptor beta chains follows, all from one sample in a study of T cell responses to AZD1222 COVID-19 vaccine. Assay used: immunoSEQ multiplex PCR; TCRdb lists only in-frame clones, some missing. The data show 160,000 or so clones, 75% to 95% seen once. The sample was peripheral blood, taken on day 0 of AZD1222 vaccination. These receptor sequences come from an adult in good health. Each CDR3 is given with its conserved first and last residue. The order of the fields is CDR3 protein, CDR3 DNA, J gene, D gene, V gene, clone size. A D gene is named only where the DNA matches it firmly. Clone size, where shown, is once, few, many, or a class for clones that have expanded.

cdr3_aa: CASSSLGLADAYNEQFF
cdr3_nt: TGTGCCAGCAGTTCCCTGGGACTAGCGGACGCCTACAATGAGCAGTTCTTC
j_call: TRBJ2-1
d_call: TRBD2
v_call: TRBV28
clone_size: .

cdr3_aa: CASSQELGSGTEAFF
cdr3_nt: TGTGCCAGCAGCCAAGAATTAGGGTCGGGTACTGAAGCTTTCTTT
j_call: TRBJ1-1
d_call: .
v_call: TRBV14
clone_size: .

cdr3_aa: CASQGFANEKLFF
cdr3_nt: TGCGCCAGTCAGGGATTTGCGAATGAAAAACTGTTTTTT
j_call: TRBJ1-4
d_call: .
v_call: TRBV10-2
clone_size: .

cdr3_aa: CASSLARVQPQHF
cdr3_nt: TGTGCCAGCAGTTTGGCCAGGGTTCAGCCCCAGCATTTT
j_call: TRBJ1-5
d_call: .
v_call: TRBV28
clone_size: .

cdr3_aa: CASSLSRTRINSPLHF
cdr3_nt: TGTGCCAGCAGTTTATCCCGTACCCGGATCAATTCACCCCTCCACTTT
j_call: TRBJ1-6
d_call: .
v_call: TRBV27
clone_size: .

cdr3_aa: CASRTSGTAGEQYF
cdr3_nt: TGTGCCAGCAGGACTAGCGGGACGGCGGGGGAGCAGTACTTC
j_call: TRBJ2-7
d_call: TRBD2
v_call: TRBV5-4
clone_size: .

cdr3_aa: CATGVLTDTQYF
cdr3_nt: TGTGCCACCGGTGTCCTCACAGATACGCAGTATTTT
j_call: TRBJ2-3
d_call: .
v_call: TRBV12-3/TRBV12-4
clone_size: once

cdr3_aa: CASSPPGPYSLYGYTF
cdr3_nt: TGTGCTAGCAGCCCACCTGGTCCTTATTCGCTCTATGGCTACACCTTC
j_call: TRBJ1-2
d_call: .
v_call: TRBV7-7
clone_size: once

cdr3_aa: CTSRSTGEQYF
cdr3_nt: TGTACCAGCAGATCGACTGGCGAGCAGTACTTC
j_call: TRBJ2-7
d_call: .
v_call: TRBV27
clone_size: .

cdr3_aa: CASSLEGETQYF
cdr3_nt: TGCGCCAGCAGCTTAGAGGGGGAGACCCAGTACTTC
j_call: TRBJ2-5
d_call: .
v_call: TRBV5-1
clone_size: .

cdr3_aa: CASSFRTERGYTF
cdr3_nt: TGTGCCAGCAGCTTTCGAACAGAAAGAGGCTACACCTTC
j_call: TRBJ1-2
d_call: .
v_call: TRBV5-4
clone_size: once

cdr3_aa: CASSLLTASGNTIYF
cdr3_nt: TGTGCCAGCAGCCTCCTGACAGCCTCTGGAAACACCATATATTTT
j_call: TRBJ1-3
d_call: .
v_call: TRBV6-5
clone_size: once

cdr3_aa: CASSQEADRHEKLFF
cdr3_nt: TGTGCCAGCAGCCAAGAGGCAGACCGTCATGAAAAACTGTTTTTT
j_call: TRBJ1-4
d_call: .
v_call: TRBV4-2
clone_size: .

cdr3_aa: CASSLIPANTGELFF
cdr3_nt: TGTGCCAGCAGCTTGATTCCGGCGAACACCGGGGAGCTGTTTTTT
j_call: TRBJ2-2
d_call: .
v_call: TRBV5-4
clone_size: few

cdr3_aa: CASSRKVTDGEKLFF
cdr3_nt: TGTGCCAGCAGTCGAAAGGTAACGGACGGGGAAAAACTGTTTTTT
j_call: TRBJ1-4
d_call: .
v_call: TRBV6-5
clone_size: .

cdr3_aa: CASRSDRNYGYTF
cdr3_nt: TGTGCCAGCAGGTCCGACAGAAACTATGGCTACACCTTC
j_call: TRBJ1-2
d_call: .
v_call: TRBV28
clone_size: .

cdr3_aa: CASSHQGLAGAASYEQYF
cdr3_nt: TGTGCCAGCAGCCATCAGGGACTAGCGGGGGCGGCCTCCTACGAGCAGTACTTC
j_call: TRBJ2-7
d_call: TRBD2
v_call: TRBV3-1/TRBV3-2
clone_size: .

cdr3_aa: CASSIDRSGTEAGNQPQHF
cdr3_nt: TGTGCCAGTAGTATAGATCGTTCCGGGACCGAAGCGGGCAATCAGCCCCAGCATTTT
j_call: TRBJ1-5
d_call: .
v_call: TRBV19
clone_size: .

cdr3_aa: CASSFEQDRYYGYTF
cdr3_nt: TGTGCCAGCAGTTTTGAGCAGGATCGTTACTATGGCTACACCTTC
j_call: TRBJ1-2
d_call: .
v_call: TRBV28
clone_size: .

cdr3_aa: CASSINSNQPQHF
cdr3_nt: TGTGCCAGCAGCATAAATAGCAATCAGCCCCAGCATTTT
j_call: TRBJ1-5
d_call: .
v_call: TRBV9
clone_size: .

cdr3_aa: CASSTAGNSPLHF
cdr3_nt: TGTGCCAGCAGCACAGCAGGGAATTCACCCCTCCACTTT
j_call: TRBJ1-6
d_call: .
v_call: TRBV7-8
clone_size: .

cdr3_aa: CASSQGGSDTGELFF
cdr3_nt: TGTGCCAGCAGCCAGGGGGGATCGGACACCGGGGAGCTGTTTTTT
j_call: TRBJ2-2
d_call: .
v_call: TRBV11-1
clone_size: few

cdr3_aa: CASSVREPQETQYF
cdr3_nt: TGTGCCAGCAGTGTCAGGGAACCCCAAGAGACCCAGTACTTC
j_call: TRBJ2-5
d_call: .
v_call: TRBV6-2/TRBV6-3
clone_size: .

cdr3_aa: CASSLRSGYNQPQHF
cdr3_nt: TGTGCCAGCAGTTTAAGGTCCGGGTACAATCAGCCCCAGCATTTT
j_call: TRBJ1-5
d_call: .
v_call: TRBV28
clone_size: .

cdr3_aa: CASSQDQGLDYGYTF
cdr3_nt: TGCGCCAGCAGCCAAGATCAGGGTCTGGACTATGGCTACACCTTC
j_call: TRBJ1-2
d_call: .
v_call: TRBV4-3
clone_size: .

cdr3_aa: CATKEGTSGDIYNEQFF
cdr3_nt: TGTGCCACCAAGGAGGGGACTAGCGGGGATATTTACAATGAGCAGTTCTTC
j_call: TRBJ2-1
d_call: TRBD2
v_call: TRBV27
clone_size: .

cdr3_aa: CASSIASGSYEQYF
cdr3_nt: TGTGCCAGTAGTATCGCTAGCGGCTCCTACGAGCAGTACTTC
j_call: TRBJ2-7
d_call: TRBD2
v_call: TRBV19
clone_size: .

cdr3_aa: CASSPEWGLSSGELFF
cdr3_nt: TGTGCCAGCAGCCCAGAATGGGGGTTAAGCAGCGGGGAGCTGTTTTTT
j_call: TRBJ2-2
d_call: .
v_call: TRBV7-3
clone_size: .

cdr3_aa: CASSQGLSGELFF
cdr3_nt: TGTGCCAGCAGCCAAGGACTCTCCGGGGAGCTGTTTTTT
j_call: TRBJ2-2
d_call: .
v_call: TRBV3-1/TRBV3-2
clone_size: .

cdr3_aa: CASSPGLSYEQYF
cdr3_nt: TGTGCCAGCAGTCCAGGGCTGTCCTACGAGCAGTACTTC
j_call: TRBJ2-7
d_call: .
v_call: TRBV6-5
clone_size: .

cdr3_aa: CASSWTGDTYEQYF
cdr3_nt: TGTGCCAGCAGTTGGACAGGTGATACCTACGAGCAGTACTTC
j_call: TRBJ2-7
d_call: TRBD1
v_call: TRBV28
clone_size: once

cdr3_aa: CASSLGQDYNEQFF
cdr3_nt: TGCGCCAGCAGCCTGGGACAGGACTACAATGAGCAGTTCTTC
j_call: TRBJ2-1
d_call: TRBD1
v_call: TRBV4-3
clone_size: few

cdr3_aa: CASSLRLAANTGELFF
cdr3_nt: TGTGCCAGCAGCCTGCGTCTAGCGGCGAACACCGGGGAGCTGTTTTTT
j_call: TRBJ2-2
d_call: TRBD2
v_call: TRBV28
clone_size: .

cdr3_aa: CASSTGTDLSGNTIYF
cdr3_nt: TGTGCCAGCAGCACAGGGACGGATCTCTCTGGAAACACCATATATTTT
j_call: TRBJ1-3
d_call: .
v_call: TRBV9
clone_size: .

cdr3_aa: CASNLLSGDTQYF
cdr3_nt: TGTGCCAGCAATTTACTAAGTGGAGATACGCAGTATTTT
j_call: TRBJ2-3
d_call: .
v_call: TRBV2
clone_size: .

cdr3_aa: CASSSPDRGYGYTF
cdr3_nt: TGTGCCAGCAGTTCCCCCGACAGGGGCTATGGCTACACCTTC
j_call: TRBJ1-2
d_call: TRBD1
v_call: TRBV28
clone_size: .

cdr3_aa: CASSRRISGANVLTF
cdr3_nt: TGTGCCAGCAGTCGTCGGATCTCTGGGGCCAACGTCCTGACTTTC
j_call: TRBJ2-6
d_call: .
v_call: TRBV13
clone_size: .

cdr3_aa: CASSRRDRVSDTQYF
cdr3_nt: TGTGCCAGCAGTCGCCGGGACAGGGTGTCAGATACGCAGTATTTT
j_call: TRBJ2-3
d_call: TRBD1
v_call: TRBV7-8
clone_size: .

cdr3_aa: CASSDHNGAQDTQYF
cdr3_nt: TGTGCCAGCAGTGATCATAATGGGGCTCAAGATACGCAGTATTTT
j_call: TRBJ2-3
d_call: .
v_call: TRBV25-1
clone_size: .

cdr3_aa: CASSYDRVTFNEQFF
cdr3_nt: TGTGCCAGCAGTTACGACCGGGTAACGTTCAATGAGCAGTTCTTC
j_call: TRBJ2-1
d_call: .
v_call: TRBV6-2/TRBV6-3
clone_size: once

cdr3_aa: CATSREPGLAFDEQFF
cdr3_nt: TGTGCCACCAGCAGAGAACCGGGACTAGCCTTTGATGAGCAGTTCTTC
j_call: TRBJ2-1
d_call: TRBD2
v_call: TRBV15
clone_size: .

cdr3_aa: CATSSKSKGLITGELFF
cdr3_nt: TGTGCCACCAGCAGCAAGTCTAAGGGACTGATCACCGGGGAGCTGTTTTTT
j_call: TRBJ2-2
d_call: .
v_call: TRBV15
clone_size: .

cdr3_aa: CASSYSGSSYNSPLHF
cdr3_nt: TGTGCCAGCAGTTACTCGGGGAGCTCCTATAATTCACCCCTCCACTTT
j_call: TRBJ1-6
d_call: .
v_call: TRBV6-5
clone_size: .

cdr3_aa: CASSPWDRGESEAFF
cdr3_nt: TGTGCCAGCAGCCCATGGGACAGGGGCGAGTCTGAAGCTTTCTTT
j_call: TRBJ1-1
d_call: TRBD1
v_call: TRBV7-8
clone_size: .

cdr3_aa: CASSQDLRGLAGGEQFF
cdr3_nt: TGCGCCAGCAGCCAAGATCTGCGCGGACTAGCCGGGGGTGAGCAGTTCTTC
j_call: TRBJ2-1
d_call: TRBD2
v_call: TRBV4-1
clone_size: .

cdr3_aa: CASTPAGESYEQYF
cdr3_nt: TGTGCCAGCACCCCAGCGGGAGAATCCTACGAGCAGTACTTC
j_call: TRBJ2-7
d_call: TRBD2
v_call: TRBV6-4
clone_size: .

cdr3_aa: CASSLLRWVGTQSSYEQYF
cdr3_nt: TGTGCCAGCAGCTTGTTGAGGTGGGTCGGGACCCAAAGCTCCTACGAGCAGTACTTC
j_call: TRBJ2-7
d_call: .
v_call: TRBV5-6
clone_size: .

cdr3_aa: CASRGQLNEKLFF
cdr3_nt: TGTGCCAGCAGGGGACAGTTAAATGAAAAACTGTTTTTT
j_call: TRBJ1-4
d_call: TRBD1
v_call: TRBV6-5
clone_size: once

cdr3_aa: CASSLDGTKTYEQYF
cdr3_nt: TGTGCCAGCAGCTTAGATGGGACTAAAACCTACGAGCAGTACTTC
j_call: TRBJ2-7
d_call: TRBD2
v_call: TRBV7-3
clone_size: .

cdr3_aa: CSASPHQVGSGANVLTF
cdr3_nt: TGCAGTGCTAGTCCTCATCAGGTGGGCTCTGGGGCCAACGTCCTGACTTTC
j_call: TRBJ2-6
d_call: .
v_call: TRBV20-1
clone_size: .

cdr3_aa: CSASLAGNRPYEQYF
cdr3_nt: TGCAGTGCTAGTCTTGCCGGGAACCGTCCCTACGAGCAGTACTTC
j_call: TRBJ2-7
d_call: .
v_call: TRBV20-1
clone_size: .

cdr3_aa: CASEEGGLNEKLFF
cdr3_nt: TGTGCCAGTGAGGAGGGGGGCTTAAATGAAAAACTGTTTTTT
j_call: TRBJ1-4
d_call: .
v_call: TRBV19
clone_size: .

cdr3_aa: CASSSRTGNYGYTF
cdr3_nt: TGTGCCAGCAGCTCCCGGACAGGAAACTATGGCTACACCTTC
j_call: TRBJ1-2
d_call: TRBD1
v_call: TRBV7-2
clone_size: .